Sequencing of this T cell receptor beta chain was carried out in a study of shared clonotypes between healthy human individuals. A split of CD4+ cells into CD45RA+ naive and CD45RA-negative memory subsets was performed. The study ran the assay at deep level. Genomic DNA (from each subset) was split evenly across several immunoSEQ plates. In replicate PCRs of sorted subsets, about 190 ng DNA, tens of thousands of T cell genomes, was used. Profiled with immunoSEQ multiplex PCR; TCRdb holds only in-frame clones, not every one. This repertoire shows approximately 940,000 clones, 70% to 85% found once; its top ten account for about 1.5%. The CDR3 is 14 residues long. V lost 4 bases and J 5 bases, leaving 17 bases between the germline ends. Per germline, CDR1 GTSNPN and CDR2 SVGIG (reference sequence).

The chain couples TRBV30 to TRBJ1-1, with D possibly matching TRBD1 (6 bases). Sequenced input: memory CD4+ T cells sorted from blood. Subset of the sample: CD45RA-negative fraction. The origin of this receptor is a man between 18 and 29 years old in good health. The CDR3 reads CAWMISRGVTEAFF. In DNA form, the CDR3 reads TGTGCCTGGATGATATCCAGGGGAGTAACTGAAGCTTTCTTT.